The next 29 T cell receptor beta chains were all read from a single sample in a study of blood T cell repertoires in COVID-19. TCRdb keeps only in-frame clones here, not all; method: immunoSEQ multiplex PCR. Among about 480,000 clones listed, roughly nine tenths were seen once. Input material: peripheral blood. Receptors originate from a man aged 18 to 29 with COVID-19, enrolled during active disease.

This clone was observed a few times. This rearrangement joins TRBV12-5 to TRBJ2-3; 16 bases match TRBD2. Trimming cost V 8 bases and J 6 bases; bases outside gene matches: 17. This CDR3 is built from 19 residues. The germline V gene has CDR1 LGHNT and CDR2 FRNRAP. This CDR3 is CASLTNLGLAGGPRDTQYF. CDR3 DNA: TGTGCTAGTCTGACAAATCTGGGACTAGCGGGGGGGCCAAGGGATACGCAGTATTTT.

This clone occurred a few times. CDR3 nucleotide sequence: TGTGCCAGCAGAAAGGGGTACTATGGCTACACCTTC. Protein sequence: CASRKGYYGYTF. This chain uses TRBV2 with TRBJ1-2; D is perhaps TRBD1 (5 bases). Germline V gene data show CDR1 as SNHLY and CDR2 as FYNNEI. Trimming stripped 6 bases from V and 3 bases from J, with 8 bases between. The CDR3 is made up of 12 amino acids.

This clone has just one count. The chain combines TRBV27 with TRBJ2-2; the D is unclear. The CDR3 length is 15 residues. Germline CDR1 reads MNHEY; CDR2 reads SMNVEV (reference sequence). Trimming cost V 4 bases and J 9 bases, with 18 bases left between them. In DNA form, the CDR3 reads TGTGCCAGCAGTTGGAGCGAGACGGCTTCCAGGGAGCTGTTTTTT. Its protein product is CASSWSETASRELFF.

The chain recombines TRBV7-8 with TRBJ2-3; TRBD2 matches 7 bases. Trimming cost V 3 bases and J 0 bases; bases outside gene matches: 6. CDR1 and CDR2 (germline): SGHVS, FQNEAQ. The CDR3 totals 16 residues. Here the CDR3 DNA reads TGTGCCAGCAGCTTCAAGCGGGGACTAAGCACAGATACGCAGTATTTT. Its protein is CASSFKRGLSTDTQYF.

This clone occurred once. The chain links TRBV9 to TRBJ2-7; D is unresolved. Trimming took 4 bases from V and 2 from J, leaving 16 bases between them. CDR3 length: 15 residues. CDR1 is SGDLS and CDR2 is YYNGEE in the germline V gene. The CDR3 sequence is CASSPQVSAAYEQYF. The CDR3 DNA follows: TGTGCCAGCAGCCCCCAAGTAAGCGCAGCCTACGAGCAGTACTTC. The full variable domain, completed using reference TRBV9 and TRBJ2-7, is DSGVTQTPKHLITATGQRVTLRCSPRSGDLSVYWYQQSLDQGLQFLIQYYNGEERAKGNILERFSAQQFPDLHSELNLSSLELGDSALYFCASSPQVSAAYEQYFGPGTRLTVT.

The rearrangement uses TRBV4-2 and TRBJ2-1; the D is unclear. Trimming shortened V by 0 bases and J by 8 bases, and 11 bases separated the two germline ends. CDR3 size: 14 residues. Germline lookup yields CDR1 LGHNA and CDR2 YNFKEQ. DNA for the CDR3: TGTGCCAGCAGCCAAGATAGCCGGTCTGATGAGCAGTTCTTC. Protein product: CASSQDSRSDEQFF.

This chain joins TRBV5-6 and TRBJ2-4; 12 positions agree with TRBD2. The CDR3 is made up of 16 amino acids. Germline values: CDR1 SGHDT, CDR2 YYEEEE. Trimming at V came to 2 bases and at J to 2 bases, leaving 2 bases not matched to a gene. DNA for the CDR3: TGTGCCAGCAGCTTTCTAGCGGGAGGGACCAAAAACATTCAGTACTTC. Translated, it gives CASSFLAGGTKNIQYF.

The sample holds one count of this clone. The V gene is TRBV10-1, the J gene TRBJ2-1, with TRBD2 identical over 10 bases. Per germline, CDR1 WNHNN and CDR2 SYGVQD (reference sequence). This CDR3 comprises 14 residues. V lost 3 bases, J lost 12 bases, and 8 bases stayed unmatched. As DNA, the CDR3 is TGCGCCAGCAGTGATTATGAGATAGCGGGAGGGCAGTTCTTC. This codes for CASSDYEIAGGQFF.

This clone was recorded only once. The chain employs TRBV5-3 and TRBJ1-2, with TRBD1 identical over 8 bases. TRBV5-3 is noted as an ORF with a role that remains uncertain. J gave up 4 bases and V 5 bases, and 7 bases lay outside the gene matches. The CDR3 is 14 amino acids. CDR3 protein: CARSYPDRGYGYTF. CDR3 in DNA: TGTGCCAGAAGTTATCCAGACAGGGGCTATGGCTACACCTTC.

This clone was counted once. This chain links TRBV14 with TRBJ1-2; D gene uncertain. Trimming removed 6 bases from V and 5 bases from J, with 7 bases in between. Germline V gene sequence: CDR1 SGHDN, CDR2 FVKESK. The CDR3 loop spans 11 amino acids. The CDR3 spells CASSDTYGYTF. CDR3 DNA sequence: TGTGCCAGCAGTGACACTTATGGCTACACCTTC.

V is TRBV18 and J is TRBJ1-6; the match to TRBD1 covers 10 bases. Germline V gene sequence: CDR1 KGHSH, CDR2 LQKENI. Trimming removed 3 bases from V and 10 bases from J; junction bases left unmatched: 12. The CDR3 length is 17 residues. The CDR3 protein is CASSPRRPGTGDSPLHF. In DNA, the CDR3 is TGTGCCAGCTCACCCCGGCGGCCAGGGACAGGGGACTCACCCCTCCACTTT.

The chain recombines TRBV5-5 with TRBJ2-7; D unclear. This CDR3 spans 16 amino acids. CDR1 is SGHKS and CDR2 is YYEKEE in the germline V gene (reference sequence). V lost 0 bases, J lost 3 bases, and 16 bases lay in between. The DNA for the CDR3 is TGTGCCAGCAGCTTGGAGATTACTCGCGCCTTCTACGAGCAGTACTTC. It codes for CASSLEITRAFYEQYF.

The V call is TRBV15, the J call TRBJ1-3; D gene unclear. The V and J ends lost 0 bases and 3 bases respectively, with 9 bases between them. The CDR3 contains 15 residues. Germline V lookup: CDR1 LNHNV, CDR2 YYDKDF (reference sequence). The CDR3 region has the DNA TGTGCCACCAGCAGAGACTTTCGGGATGGAAACACCATATATTTT. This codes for CATSRDFRDGNTIYF. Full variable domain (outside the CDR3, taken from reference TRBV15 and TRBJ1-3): DAMVIQNPRYQVTQFGKPVTLSCSQTLNHNVMYWYQQKSSQAPKLLFHYYDKDFNNEADTPDNFQSRRPNTSFCFLDIRSPGLGDTAMYLCATSRDFRDGNTIYFGEGSWLTVV.

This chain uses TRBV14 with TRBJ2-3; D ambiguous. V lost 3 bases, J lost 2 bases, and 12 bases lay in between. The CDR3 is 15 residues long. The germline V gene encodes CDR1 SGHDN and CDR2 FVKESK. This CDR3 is CASSHKPPVTDTQYF. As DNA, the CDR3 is TGTGCCAGCAGCCACAAGCCCCCTGTCACAGATACGCAGTATTTT.

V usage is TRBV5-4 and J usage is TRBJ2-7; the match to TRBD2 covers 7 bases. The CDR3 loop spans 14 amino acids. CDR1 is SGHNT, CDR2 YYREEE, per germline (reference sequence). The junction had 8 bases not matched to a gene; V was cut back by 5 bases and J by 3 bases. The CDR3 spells CASSWPGEGYEQYF. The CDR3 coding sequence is TGTGCCAGCAGTTGGCCGGGGGAGGGCTACGAGCAGTACTTC.

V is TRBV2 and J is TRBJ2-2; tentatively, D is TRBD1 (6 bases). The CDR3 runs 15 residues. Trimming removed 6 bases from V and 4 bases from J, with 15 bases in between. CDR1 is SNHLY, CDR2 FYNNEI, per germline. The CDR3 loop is CASSVTGPATGELFF. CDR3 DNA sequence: TGTGCCAGCAGCGTAACAGGGCCGGCCACCGGGGAGCTGTTTTTT.

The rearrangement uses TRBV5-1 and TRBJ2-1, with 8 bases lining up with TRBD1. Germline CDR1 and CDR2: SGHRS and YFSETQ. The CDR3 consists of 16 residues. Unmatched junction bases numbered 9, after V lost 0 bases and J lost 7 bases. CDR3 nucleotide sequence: TGCGCCAGCAGCTTGGTGGTGACAGGGGTAGGGAATGAGCAGTTCTTC. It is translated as CASSLVVTGVGNEQFF.

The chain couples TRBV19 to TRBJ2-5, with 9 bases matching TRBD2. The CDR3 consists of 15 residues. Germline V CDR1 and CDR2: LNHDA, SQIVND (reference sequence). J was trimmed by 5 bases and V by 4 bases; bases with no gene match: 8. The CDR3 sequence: CASSTPSGVGETQYF. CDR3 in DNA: TGTGCCAGTAGTACCCCTAGCGGGGTGGGGGAGACCCAGTACTTC.

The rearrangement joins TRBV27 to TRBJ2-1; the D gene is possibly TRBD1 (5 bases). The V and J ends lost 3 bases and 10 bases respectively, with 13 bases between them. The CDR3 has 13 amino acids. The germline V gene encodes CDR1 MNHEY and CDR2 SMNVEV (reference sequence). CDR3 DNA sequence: TGTGCCAGCAGTTTGGGTCCCTGGGGCGAGCAGTTCTTC. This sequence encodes CASSLGPWGEQFF.

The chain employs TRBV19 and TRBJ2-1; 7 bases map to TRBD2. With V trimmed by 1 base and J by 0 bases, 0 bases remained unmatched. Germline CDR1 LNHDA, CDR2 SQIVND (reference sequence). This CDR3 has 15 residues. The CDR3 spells CASSIVAGSYNEQFF. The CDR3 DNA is TGTGCCAGTAGTATAGTAGCGGGCTCCTACAATGAGCAGTTCTTC.

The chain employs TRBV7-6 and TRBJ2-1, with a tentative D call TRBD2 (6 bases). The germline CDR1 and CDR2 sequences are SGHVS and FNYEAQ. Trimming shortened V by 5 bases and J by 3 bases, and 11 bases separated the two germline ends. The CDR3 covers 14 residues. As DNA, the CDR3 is TGTGCCAGCAGCCTTAGCGGAAACTACAATGAGCAGTTCTTC. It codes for CASSLSGNYNEQFF.

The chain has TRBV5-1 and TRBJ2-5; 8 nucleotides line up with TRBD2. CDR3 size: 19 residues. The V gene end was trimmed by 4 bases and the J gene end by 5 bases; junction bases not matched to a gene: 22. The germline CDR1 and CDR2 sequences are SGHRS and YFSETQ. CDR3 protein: CASSGKRESFSGVGETQYF. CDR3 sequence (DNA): TGCGCCAGCAGCGGGAAGCGGGAGTCTTTTTCTGGAGTCGGGGAGACCCAGTACTTC.

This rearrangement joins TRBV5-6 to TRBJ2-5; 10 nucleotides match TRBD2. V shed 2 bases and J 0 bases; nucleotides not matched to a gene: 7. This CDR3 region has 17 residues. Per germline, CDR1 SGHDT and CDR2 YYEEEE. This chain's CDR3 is CASSFQSGLAYQETQYF. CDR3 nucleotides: TGTGCCAGCAGCTTTCAATCGGGACTAGCGTACCAAGAGACCCAGTACTTC. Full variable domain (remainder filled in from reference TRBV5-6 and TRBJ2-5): DAGVTQSPTHLIKTRGQQVTLRCSPKSGHDTVSWYQQALGQGPQFIFQYYEEEERQRGNFPDRFSGHQFPNYSSELNVNALLLGDSALYLCASSFQSGLAYQETQYFGPGTRLLVL.

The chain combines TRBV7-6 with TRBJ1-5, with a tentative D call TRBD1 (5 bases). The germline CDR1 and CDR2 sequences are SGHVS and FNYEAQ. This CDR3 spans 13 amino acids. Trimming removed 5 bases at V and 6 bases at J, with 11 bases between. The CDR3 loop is CASSPQGGQPQHF. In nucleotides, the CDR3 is TGTGCCAGCAGCCCCCAGGGAGGTCAGCCCCAGCATTTT. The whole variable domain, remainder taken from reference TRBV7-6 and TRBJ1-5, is GAGVSQSPRYKVTKRGQDVALRCDPISGHVSLYWYRQALGQGPEFLTYFNYEAQQDKSGLPNDRFSAERPEGSISTLTIQRTEQRDSAMYRCASSPQGGQPQHFGDGTRLSIL.

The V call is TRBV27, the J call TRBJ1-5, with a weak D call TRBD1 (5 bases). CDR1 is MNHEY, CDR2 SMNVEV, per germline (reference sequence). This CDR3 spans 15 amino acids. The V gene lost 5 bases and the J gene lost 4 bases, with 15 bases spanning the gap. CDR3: CASSPGWEGNQPQHF. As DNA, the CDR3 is TGTGCCAGCAGTCCAGGGTGGGAAGGTAATCAGCCCCAGCATTTT.

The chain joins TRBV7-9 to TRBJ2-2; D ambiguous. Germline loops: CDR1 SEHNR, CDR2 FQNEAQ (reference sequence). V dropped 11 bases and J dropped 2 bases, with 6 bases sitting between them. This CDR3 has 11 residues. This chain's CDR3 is CAPHNTGELFF. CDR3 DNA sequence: TGTGCCCCCCATAACACCGGGGAGCTGTTTTTT.

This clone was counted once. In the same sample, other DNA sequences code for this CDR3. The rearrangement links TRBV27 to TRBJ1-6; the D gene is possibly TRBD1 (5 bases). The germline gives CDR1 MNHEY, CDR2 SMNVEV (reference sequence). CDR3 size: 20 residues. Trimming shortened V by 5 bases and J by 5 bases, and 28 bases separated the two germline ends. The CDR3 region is CASSQHKPIGQQVHNSPLHF. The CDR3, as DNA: TGTGCCAGCAGTCAGCACAAGCCGATCGGACAACAGGTACATAATTCACCCCTCCACTTT.

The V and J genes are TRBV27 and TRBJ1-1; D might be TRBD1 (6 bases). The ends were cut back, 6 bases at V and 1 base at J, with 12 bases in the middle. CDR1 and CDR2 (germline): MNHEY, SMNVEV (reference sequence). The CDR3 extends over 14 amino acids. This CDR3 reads CASSPGTPNTEAFF. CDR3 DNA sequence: TGTGCCAGCAGCCCCGGGACACCGAACACTGAAGCTTTCTTT.

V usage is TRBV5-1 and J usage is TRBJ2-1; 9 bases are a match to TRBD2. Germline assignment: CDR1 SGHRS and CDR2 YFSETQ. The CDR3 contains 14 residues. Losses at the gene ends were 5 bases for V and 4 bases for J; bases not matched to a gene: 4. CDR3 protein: CASSIAGEYNEQFF. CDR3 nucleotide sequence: TGCGCCAGCAGTATAGCGGGAGAGTACAATGAGCAGTTCTTC.